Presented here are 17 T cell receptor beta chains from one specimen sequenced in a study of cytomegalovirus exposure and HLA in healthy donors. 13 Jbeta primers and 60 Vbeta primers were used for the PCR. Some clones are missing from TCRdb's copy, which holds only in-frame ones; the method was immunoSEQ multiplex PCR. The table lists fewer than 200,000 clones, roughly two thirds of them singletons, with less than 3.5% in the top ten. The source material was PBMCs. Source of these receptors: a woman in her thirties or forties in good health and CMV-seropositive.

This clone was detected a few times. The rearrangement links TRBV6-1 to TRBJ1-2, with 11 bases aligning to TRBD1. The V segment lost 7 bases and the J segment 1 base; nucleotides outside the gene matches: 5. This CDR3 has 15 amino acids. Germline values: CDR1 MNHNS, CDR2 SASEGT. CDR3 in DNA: TGTGCCAGCACCGGGGGACAGGGGGTTAACTATGGCTACACCTTC. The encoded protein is CASTGGQGVNYGYTF.

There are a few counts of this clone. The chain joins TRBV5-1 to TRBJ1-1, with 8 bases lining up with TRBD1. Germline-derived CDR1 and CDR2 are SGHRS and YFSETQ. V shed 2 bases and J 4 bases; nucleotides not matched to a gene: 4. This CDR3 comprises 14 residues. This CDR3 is CASSLTTGGTEAFF. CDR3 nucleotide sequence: TGCGCCAGCAGCTTAACCACAGGGGGCACTGAAGCTTTCTTT.

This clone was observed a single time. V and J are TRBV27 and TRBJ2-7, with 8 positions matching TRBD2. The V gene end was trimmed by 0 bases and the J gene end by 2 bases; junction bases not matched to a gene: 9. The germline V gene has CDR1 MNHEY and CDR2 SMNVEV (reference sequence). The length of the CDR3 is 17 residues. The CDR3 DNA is TGTGCCAGCAGTTTATCCCTTGGGGCTAGCGGGCCCTACGAGCAGTACTTC. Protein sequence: CASSLSLGASGPYEQYF.

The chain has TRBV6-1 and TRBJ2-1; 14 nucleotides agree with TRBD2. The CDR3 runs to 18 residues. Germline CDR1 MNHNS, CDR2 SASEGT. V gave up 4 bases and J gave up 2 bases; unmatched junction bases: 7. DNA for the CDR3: TGTGCCAGCAGTGGGGGACTAGCGGGAGCGGGGCCCTACAATGAGCAGTTCTTC. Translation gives CASSGGLAGAGPYNEQFF.

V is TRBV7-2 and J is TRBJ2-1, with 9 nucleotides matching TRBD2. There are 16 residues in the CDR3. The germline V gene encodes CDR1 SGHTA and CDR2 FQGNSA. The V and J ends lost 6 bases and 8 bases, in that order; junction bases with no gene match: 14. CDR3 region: CASSQMLDSGSYEQFF. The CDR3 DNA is TGTGCCAGCAGTCAGATGTTGGATAGCGGGAGTTATGAGCAGTTCTTC.

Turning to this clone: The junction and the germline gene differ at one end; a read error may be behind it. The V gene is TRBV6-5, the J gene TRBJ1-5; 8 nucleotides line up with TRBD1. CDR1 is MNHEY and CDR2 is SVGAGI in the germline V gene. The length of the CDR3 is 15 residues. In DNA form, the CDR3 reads TGTGCCAGCAGACGACAGGGGCCAAGCAATCAGCCCCAAAATTTT. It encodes CASRRQGPSNQPQNF.

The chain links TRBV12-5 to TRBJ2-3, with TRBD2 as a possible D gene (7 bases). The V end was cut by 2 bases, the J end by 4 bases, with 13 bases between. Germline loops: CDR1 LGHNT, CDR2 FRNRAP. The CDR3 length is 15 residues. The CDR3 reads CASGLWWGGADTQYF. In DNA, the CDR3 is TGTGCTAGTGGTTTGTGGTGGGGGGGCGCAGATACGCAGTATTTT. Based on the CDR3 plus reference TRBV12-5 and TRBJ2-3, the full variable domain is DARVTQTPRHKVTEMGQEVTMRCQPILGHNTVFWYRQTMMQGLELLAYFRNRAPLDDSGMPKDRFSAEMPDATLATLKIQPSEPRDSAVYFCASGLWWGGADTQYFGPGTRLTVL.

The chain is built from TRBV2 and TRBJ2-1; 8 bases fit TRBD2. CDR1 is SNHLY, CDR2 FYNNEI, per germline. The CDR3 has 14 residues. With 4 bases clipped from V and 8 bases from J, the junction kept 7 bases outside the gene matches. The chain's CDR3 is CASSGGRPEDEQFF. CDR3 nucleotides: TGTGCCAGCAGTGGCGGGAGGCCCGAGGATGAGCAGTTCTTC. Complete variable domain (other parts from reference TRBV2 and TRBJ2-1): EPEVTQTPSHQVTQMGQEVILRCVPISNHLYFYWYRQILGQKVEFLVSFYNNEISEKSEIFDDQFSVERPDGSNFTLKIRSTKLEDSAMYFCASSGGRPEDEQFFGPGTRLTVL.

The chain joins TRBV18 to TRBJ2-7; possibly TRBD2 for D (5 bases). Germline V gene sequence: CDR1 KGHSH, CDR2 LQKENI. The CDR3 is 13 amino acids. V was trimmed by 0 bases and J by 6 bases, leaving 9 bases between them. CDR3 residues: CASSPPMRVEQYF. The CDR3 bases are TGTGCCAGCTCACCACCGATGAGGGTCGAGCAGTACTTC.

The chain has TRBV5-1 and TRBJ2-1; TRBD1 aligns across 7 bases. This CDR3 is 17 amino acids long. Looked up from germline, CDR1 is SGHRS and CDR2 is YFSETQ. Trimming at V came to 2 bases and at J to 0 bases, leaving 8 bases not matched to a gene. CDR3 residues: CASSFPGTAFSYNEQFF. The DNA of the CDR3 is TGCGCCAGCAGCTTCCCCGGGACAGCCTTCTCCTACAATGAGCAGTTCTTC.

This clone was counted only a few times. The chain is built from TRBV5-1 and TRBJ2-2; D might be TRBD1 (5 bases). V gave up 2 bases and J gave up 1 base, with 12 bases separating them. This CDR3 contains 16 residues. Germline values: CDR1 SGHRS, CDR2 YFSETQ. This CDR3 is CASSFLGPGNTGELFF. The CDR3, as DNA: TGCGCCAGCAGCTTCCTGGGGCCGGGGAACACCGGGGAGCTGTTTTTT. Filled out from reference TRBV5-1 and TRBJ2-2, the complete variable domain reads KAGVTQTPRYLIKTRGQQVTLSCSPISGHRSVSWYQQTPGQGLQFLFEYFSETQRNKGNFPGRFSGRQFSNSRSEMNVSTLELGDSALYLCASSFLGPGNTGELFFGEGSRLTVL.

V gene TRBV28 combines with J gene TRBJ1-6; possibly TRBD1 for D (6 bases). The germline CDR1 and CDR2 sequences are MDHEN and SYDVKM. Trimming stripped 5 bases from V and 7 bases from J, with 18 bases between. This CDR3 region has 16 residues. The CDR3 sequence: CASSLPGGRPNSPLHF. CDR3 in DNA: TGTGCCAGCAGTCTCCCTGGGGGCAGGCCGAATTCACCCCTCCACTTT. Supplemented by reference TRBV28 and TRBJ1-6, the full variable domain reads DVKVTQSSRYLVKRTGEKVFLECVQDMDHENMFWYRQDPGLGLRLIYFSYDVKMKEKGDIPEGYSVSREKKERFSLILESASTNQTSMYLCASSLPGGRPNSPLHFGNGTRLTVT.

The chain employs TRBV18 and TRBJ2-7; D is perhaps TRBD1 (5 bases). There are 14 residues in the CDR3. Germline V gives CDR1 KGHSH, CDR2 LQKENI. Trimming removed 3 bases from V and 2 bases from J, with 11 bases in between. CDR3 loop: CASSPPDTAYEQYF. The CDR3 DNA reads TGTGCCAGCTCACCCCCGGACACAGCCTACGAGCAGTACTTC.

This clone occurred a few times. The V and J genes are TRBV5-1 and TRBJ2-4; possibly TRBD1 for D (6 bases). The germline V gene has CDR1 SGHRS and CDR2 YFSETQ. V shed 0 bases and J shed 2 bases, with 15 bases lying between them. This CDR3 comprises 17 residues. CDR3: CASSLAAAGETKNIQYF. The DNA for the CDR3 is TGCGCCAGCAGCTTGGCCGCGGCAGGGGAAACCAAAAACATTCAGTACTTC.

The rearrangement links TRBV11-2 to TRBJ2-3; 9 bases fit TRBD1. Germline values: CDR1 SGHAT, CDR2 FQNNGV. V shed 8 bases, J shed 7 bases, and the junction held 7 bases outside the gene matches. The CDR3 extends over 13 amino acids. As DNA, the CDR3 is TGTGCCAGCTCGGACAGGGGTGGACATACGCAGTATTTT. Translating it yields CASSDRGGHTQYF.

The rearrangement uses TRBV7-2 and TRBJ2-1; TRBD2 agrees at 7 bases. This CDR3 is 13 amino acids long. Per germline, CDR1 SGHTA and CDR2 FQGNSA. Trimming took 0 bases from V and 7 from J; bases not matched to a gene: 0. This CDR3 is CASSLARGNEQFF. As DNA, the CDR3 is TGTGCCAGCAGCTTAGCGCGGGGGAATGAGCAGTTCTTC.

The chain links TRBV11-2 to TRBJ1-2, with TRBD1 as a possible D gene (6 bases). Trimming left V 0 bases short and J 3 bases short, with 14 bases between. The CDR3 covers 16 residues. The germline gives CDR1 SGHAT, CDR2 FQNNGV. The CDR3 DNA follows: TGTGCCAGCAGCTTAGACTCCCCAGCAGGGGACTATGGCTACACCTTC. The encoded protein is CASSLDSPAGDYGYTF.